This record concerns one T cell receptor (beta chain) sequence. This specimen comes from a study of cytotoxic CD8 clonotypes in ibrutinib-treated CLL. Overall study: Within the patient group, some 11 were relapsed/refractory and about 15 treatment-naive, and 17 were IGHV unmutated.

The assay was immunoSEQ multiplex PCR, and TCRdb's table has in-frame clones only and misses some. The sample has hundreds of thousands of clones; roughly 74% are singletons. This CDR3 is built from 18 residues. Germline CDR1 and CDR2: LGHNA and YSLEER. V was pared by 3 bases and J by 4 bases, with 11 bases of the junction left unmatched. Sequenced material: PBMCs, taken after 24 months of ibrutinib treatment. This sequence was found in a human donor with chronic lymphocytic leukemia. The genes are TRBV4-3 and TRBJ2-1, with 11 nucleotides matching TRBD2. The CDR3 loop reads CASSQHWGGTSGYNEQFF. The CDR3 DNA is TGCGCCAGCAGCCAGCACTGGGGAGGGACTAGCGGTTACAATGAGCAGTTCTTC.